This entry lists 18 T cell receptor beta chains sequenced from one sample in a study of OX40 agonist ivuxolimab in advanced cancers. Sequenced by immunoSEQ multiplex PCR; TCRdb stores in-frame clones only, minus some. The sample consists of 70,000 to 75,000 clones, around 86% of them appearing once. The sample was CD4+ or CD8+ T cells sorted from blood, taken in a trial of the OX40 agonist ivuxolimab. The receptors were gathered from an adult with an advanced solid tumor such as melanoma, head and neck, liver or kidney cancer.

This clone was seen once. J is TRBJ2-7 and V is TRBV7-2; possible D gene TRBD2, 7 bases. V lost 4 bases, J lost 1 base, and 14 bases lay in between. The CDR3 runs to 15 residues. Germline CDR1 is SGHTA and CDR2 is FQGNSA. The CDR3 sequence: CASSSPRGASYEQYF. In DNA, the CDR3 is TGTGCCAGCAGCTCCCCCCGGGGGGCATCCTACGAGCAGTACTTC.

The chain joins TRBV11-2 to TRBJ2-3; TRBD2 matches at 7 bases. CDR1 is SGHAT, CDR2 FQNNGV, per germline. V shed 4 bases, J shed 2 bases, and the junction held 3 bases outside the gene matches. The CDR3 spans 14 residues. CDR3 region: CASSYGGSTDTQYF. The DNA of the CDR3 is TGTGCCAGCAGCTACGGGGGGTCCACAGATACGCAGTATTTT.

The V and J genes are TRBV5-1 and TRBJ2-5, with D tentatively TRBD1 or TRBD2 (7 bases each). The CDR3 sequence is 14 residues long. V was shortened by 3 bases and J by 4 bases, with 13 bases between the two germline ends. In germline, CDR1 is SGHRS, CDR2 YFSETQ. The CDR3 DNA follows: TGCGCCAGCAGCTCTTCAGGGGGGGGAGAGACCCAGTACTTC. Its protein product is CASSSSGGGETQYF.

This sequence joins TRBV7-2 and TRBJ2-1; possibly TRBD2 for D (5 bases). CDR3 length: 13 amino acids. The germline V gene encodes CDR1 SGHTA and CDR2 FQGNSA. Between the trimmed V and J ends, which lost 6 bases and 5 bases, there was a span of 11 bases. Here the CDR3 DNA reads TGTGCCAGCAGTTTCGGACTTAACAATGAGCAGTTCTTC. Protein product: CASSFGLNNEQFF.

This clone was picked up a small number of times. The chain uses TRBV5-1 and TRBJ2-3, with D maybe TRBD2 (5 bases). Germline CDR1 is SGHRS and CDR2 is YFSETQ. V was clipped by 4 bases and J by 0 bases, with 15 bases between them. This CDR3 has 16 amino acids. This CDR3 is CASSRRAADSTDTQYF. The CDR3 DNA is TGCGCCAGCAGCCGTAGAGCGGCTGACAGCACAGATACGCAGTATTTT.

This chain connects TRBV5-6 to TRBJ1-2, with D maybe TRBD1 (6 bases). The germline V and J ends were trimmed by 2 bases and 8 bases, with 16 bases remaining between them. Germline V lookup: CDR1 SGHDT, CDR2 YYEEEE. This CDR3 comprises 14 residues. DNA of the CDR3: TGTGCCAGCAGCTTTCCCGGGACAAGGGGAGGCTACACCTTC. This gives the protein CASSFPGTRGGYTF.

CDR3 in amino acids: CASSALGQSGYTF. CDR3 coding DNA: TGTGCCAGCAGTGCCCTGGGACAATCCGGCTACACCTTC. The chain is built from TRBV2 and TRBJ1-2, with D perhaps TRBD1 (6 bases). Germline assignment: CDR1 SNHLY and CDR2 FYNNEI. The V gene lost 4 bases and the J gene lost 8 bases, with 14 bases spanning the gap. This CDR3 has 13 amino acids.

The chain employs TRBV6-5 and TRBJ2-5; unclear D gene. The CDR3 is made up of 13 amino acids. V dropped 5 bases and J dropped 5 bases, with 12 bases sitting between them. The germline V gene encodes CDR1 MNHEY and CDR2 SVGAGI. The CDR3 DNA sequence: TGTGCCAGCAGTGACCACCCCGGGGAGACCCAGTACTTC. It is translated as CASSDHPGETQYF.

The chain joins TRBV6-5 to TRBJ1-1, with a tentative D call TRBD1 (5 bases). The CDR3 totals 14 residues. The ends were cut back, 8 bases at V and 4 bases at J, with 17 bases in the middle. Germline CDR1 reads MNHEY; CDR2 reads SVGAGI. The CDR3, as DNA: TGTGCCAGCCCTCGACAAACGACAGCCACTGAAGCTTTCTTT. Translation: CASPRQTTATEAFF.

The chain joins TRBV5-1 to TRBJ2-3, with 9 bases matching TRBD1. With V trimmed by 6 bases and J by 2 bases, 4 bases remained unmatched. The CDR3 has 14 amino acids. Germline V gene lookup returns CDR1 SGHRS and CDR2 YFSETQ. This chain's CDR3 is CASTTGGTTDTQYF. CDR3 nucleotides: TGCGCCAGCACGACAGGGGGGACCACAGATACGCAGTATTTT.

This clone was detected once. This chain uses TRBV5-6 with TRBJ2-3; 10 bases match TRBD1. The CDR3 covers 13 residues. CDR1 is SGHDT and CDR2 is YYEEEE in the germline V gene. V lost 5 bases and J lost 6; bases outside the gene matches: 3. CDR3 residues: CASRGQGKDTQYF. DNA for the CDR3: TGTGCCAGCAGGGGACAGGGGAAGGATACGCAGTATTTT.

This clone is a singleton in its sample. V is TRBV10-1 and J is TRBJ2-1, with TRBD2 identical over 9 bases. Trimming at V came to 4 bases and at J to 5 bases, leaving 9 bases not matched to a gene. Germline loops: CDR1 WNHNN, CDR2 SYGVQD (reference sequence). This CDR3 has 16 amino acids. CDR3 residues: CASSGPSSGVHNEQFF. Here the CDR3 DNA reads TGCGCCAGCAGTGGCCCCTCTAGCGGGGTTCACAATGAGCAGTTCTTC.

Concerning this clone: One end of the junction fails to match germline, which may point to a read error. The V gene is TRBV27, the J gene TRBJ1-2; the match to TRBD1 covers 9 bases. CDR3 length: 17 amino acids. Germline loops: CDR1 MNHEY, CDR2 SMNVEV (reference sequence). The CDR3, as DNA: TGTGCCAGCAGTTCGGGACAGGGTCTGACTACTAACTATGACTACACCTTC. It codes for CASSSGQGLTTNYDYTF.

This clone was recorded once. The chain combines TRBV5-5 with TRBJ1-6; D is uncertain. Germline assignment: CDR1 SGHKS and CDR2 YYEKEE (reference sequence). Trimming took off 4 bases at V and 13 bases at J, with 12 bases between the two ends. This CDR3 is built from 12 residues. This chain's CDR3 is CASSVDRWPLHF. The CDR3 DNA reads TGTGCCAGCAGCGTGGACCGGTGGCCCCTCCACTTT.

The rearrangement links TRBV7-6 to TRBJ2-1; 8 bases map to TRBD2. This CDR3 has 16 amino acids. Unmatched junction bases numbered 3, after V lost 1 base and J lost 1 base. Germline V gene sequence: CDR1 SGHVS, CDR2 FNYEAQ. The CDR3 reads CASSLGGRWSYNEQFF. CDR3 nucleotide sequence: TGTGCCAGCAGCTTAGGCGGGAGGTGGTCCTACAATGAGCAGTTCTTC. Variable domain in full (rest from reference TRBV7-6 and TRBJ2-1): GAGVSQSPRYKVTKRGQDVALRCDPISGHVSLYWYRQALGQGPEFLTYFNYEAQQDKSGLPNDRFSAERPEGSISTLTIQRTEQRDSAMYRCASSLGGRWSYNEQFFGPGTRLTVL.

The gene calls are TRBV6-5 and TRBJ1-3; D perhaps matches TRBD1 (5 bases). Germline V gives CDR1 MNHEY, CDR2 SVGAGI. The CDR3 has 14 amino acids. Trimming shortened V by 6 bases and J by 0 bases, and 9 bases separated the two germline ends. The CDR3 protein is CASSAGGSGNTIYF. CDR3 nucleotide sequence: TGTGCCAGCAGCGCGGGGGGCTCTGGAAACACCATATATTTT.

V usage is TRBV30 and J usage is TRBJ2-5; 12 bases map to TRBD1. Trimming at V came to 4 bases and at J to 5 bases, leaving 5 bases not matched to a gene. The CDR3 totals 14 residues. Germline V CDR1 and CDR2: GTSNPN, SVGIG (reference sequence). Here the CDR3 reads CAWKRDRGLETQYF. In DNA, the CDR3 is TGTGCCTGGAAGAGGGACAGGGGGCTTGAGACCCAGTACTTC.

V usage is TRBV30 and J usage is TRBJ1-5, with D perhaps TRBD1 (5 bases). In germline, CDR1 is GTSNPN, CDR2 SVGIG (reference sequence). The CDR3 contains 16 residues. Deletions cut 1 base from V and 5 bases from J, with 18 bases between. CDR3 DNA sequence: TGTGCCTGGAGTGCGAGACAGACTTCCCTCCATCAGCCCCAGCATTTT. As protein: CAWSARQTSLHQPQHF.